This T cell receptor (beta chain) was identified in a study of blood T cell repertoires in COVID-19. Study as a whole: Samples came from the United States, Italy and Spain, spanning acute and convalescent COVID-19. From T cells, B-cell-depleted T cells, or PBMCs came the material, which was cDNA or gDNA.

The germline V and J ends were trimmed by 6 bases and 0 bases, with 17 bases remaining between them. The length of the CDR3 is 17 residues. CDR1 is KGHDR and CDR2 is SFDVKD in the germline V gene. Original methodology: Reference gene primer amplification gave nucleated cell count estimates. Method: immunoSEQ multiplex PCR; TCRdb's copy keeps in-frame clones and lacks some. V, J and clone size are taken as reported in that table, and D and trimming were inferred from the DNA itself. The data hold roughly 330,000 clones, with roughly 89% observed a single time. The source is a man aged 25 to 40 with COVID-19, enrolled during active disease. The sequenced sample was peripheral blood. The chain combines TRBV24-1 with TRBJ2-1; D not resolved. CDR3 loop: CATSSSGWRSSYNEQFF. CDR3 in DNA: TGTGCCACCAGTTCATCCGGTTGGCGGTCCTCCTACAATGAGCAGTTCTTC.